A selection of T cell receptor beta chains follows, all from one sample in a study of T cell responses to AZD1222 COVID-19 vaccine. Profiling relied on immunoSEQ multiplex PCR, and the TCRdb table lists in-frame clones only, not all of them. The sample lists some 150,000 clones; under 95% were seen once. The sequencing used peripheral blood, collected on day 0 of AZD1222 vaccination. These receptors all stem from an adult in good health. Each CDR3 is given with its conserved first and last residue. The order of the fields is J gene, V gene, D gene, CDR3 protein, CDR3 DNA. The D gene is left open where the match is weak.

J: TRBJ2-7; V: TRBV9; D: -; CDR3: CASSLMPGPSYEQYF; DNA: TGTGCCAGCAGCCTCATGCCGGGACCTTCCTACGAGCAGTACTTC
J: TRBJ1-6; V: TRBV6-5; D: -; CDR3: CASRRSGNSPLHF; DNA: TGTGCCAGCAGGAGATCGGGGAATTCACCCCTCCACTTT
J: TRBJ1-1; V: TRBV7-2; D: -; CDR3: CASSLQGNTEAFF; DNA: TGTGCCAGCAGCCTTCAGGGGAACACTGAAGCTTTCTTT
J: TRBJ1-5; V: TRBV27; D: -; CDR3: CASKRGVFGDQPQHF; DNA: TGTGCCAGCAAACGGGGGGTGTTCGGAGATCAGCCCCAGCATTTT
J: TRBJ2-3; V: TRBV2; D: TRBD1; CDR3: CASTSGTGTDTQYF; DNA: TGTGCCAGCACATCCGGGACAGGGACAGATACGCAGTATTTT
J: TRBJ1-2; V: TRBV29-1; D: -; CDR3: CSVERDRYYGYTF; DNA: TGCAGCGTTGAAAGGGATAGATACTATGGCTACACCTTC
J: TRBJ2-6; V: TRBV25-1; D: -; CDR3: CASSDSDSGANVLTF; DNA: TGTGCCAGCAGTGACTCGGACTCTGGGGCCAACGTCCTGACTTTC
J: TRBJ2-7; V: TRBV21-1; D: -; CDR3: CASSKVWTGGSYEQYF; DNA: TGTGCCAGCAGCAAAGTGTGGACAGGGGGCTCCTACGAGCAGTACTTC
J: TRBJ1-5; V: TRBV5-1; D: -; CDR3: CASSSGPGSNQPQHF; DNA: TGCGCCAGCAGCTCGGGGCCGGGGAGCAATCAGCCCCAGCATTTT
J: TRBJ1-2; V: TRBV6-2/TRBV6-3; D: -; CDR3: CASSYGLYGYTF; DNA: TGTGCCAGCAGTTACGGGCTCTATGGCTACACCTTC
J: TRBJ2-7; V: TRBV9; D: TRBD1; CDR3: CASSVGTGPYEQYF; DNA: TGTGCCAGCAGCGTAGGGACAGGGCCCTACGAGCAGTACTTC